These T cell receptor beta chains were read from a single sample in a study of T cell responses to AZD1222 COVID-19 vaccine. Using immunoSEQ multiplex PCR, the repertoire was profiled, and TCRdb retains in-frame clones only, with some absent. The sample lists 95,000 to 100,000 clones, approximately 84% seen once, with approximately 14% in the top ten. The specimen was peripheral blood, collected 28 days after the second AZD1222 dose. All receptors come from an adult who received the AZD1222 COVID-19 vaccine. CDR3s include the opening cysteine and the closing phenylalanine or tryptophan. D genes are given only for firm matches. Clone size is stated in some rows and not others, as once, few, many or a class when expanded.

V: TRBV4-1; size: NA; J: TRBJ2-2; D: NA; DNA: TGCGCCAGCTCGCGGGCTATCCCAGAGACCGGGGAGCTGTTTTTT; CDR3: CASSRAIPETGELFF
V: TRBV4-1; size: NA; J: TRBJ2-7; D: NA; DNA: TGCGCCAGCAGCCACGCCCTCCGGGCCCCCTACGAGCAGTACTTC; CDR3: CASSHALRAPYEQYF
V: TRBV7-2; size: NA; J: TRBJ2-2; D: TRBD1; DNA: TGTGCCAGCAGCTTACAGGGGGCGCAGATACCCGGGGAGCTGTTTTTT; CDR3: CASSLQGAQIPGELFF
V: TRBV7-9; size: NA; J: TRBJ2-1; D: NA; DNA: TGTGCCAGCAGAAGAGAGGGACCCCTCACAGCCGGGAATGAGCAGTTCTTC; CDR3: CASRREGPLTAGNEQFF
V: TRBV4-3; size: NA; J: TRBJ2-1; D: NA; DNA: TGCGCCAGCAGCCAAGAGGGGTGGGACAATGAGCAGTTCTTC; CDR3: CASSQEGWDNEQFF
V: TRBV5-5; size: NA; J: TRBJ2-1; D: TRBD2; DNA: TGTGCCAGCAGCTTGGGACTAGCGGACTCCAATGAGCAGTTCTTC; CDR3: CASSLGLADSNEQFF
V: TRBV5-1; size: NA; J: TRBJ1-2; D: NA; DNA: TGCGCCAGCAGCTTGGGTTCATCGACGGGCTACACCTTC; CDR3: CASSLGSSTGYTF
V: TRBV3-1/TRBV3-2; size: NA; J: TRBJ1-1; D: NA; DNA: TGTGCCAGCAGCCAAGTCCAAAGCAACACTGAAGCTTTCTTT; CDR3: CASSQVQSNTEAFF
V: TRBV27; size: NA; J: TRBJ2-7; D: TRBD2; DNA: TGTGCCAGCAGTTGGGCTAGCGGGACCGACGAGCAGTACTTC; CDR3: CASSWASGTDEQYF
V: TRBV28; size: NA; J: TRBJ2-4; D: NA; DNA: TGTGCCAGCAGTTCCCTCGACATTCAGTACTTC; CDR3: CASSSLDIQYF
V: TRBV27; size: NA; J: TRBJ2-7; D: TRBD2; DNA: TGTGCCAGCAGTCGCGCCGGGACTAGCGGGACGACCGCGTTCTACGAGCAGTACTTC; CDR3: CASSRAGTSGTTAFYEQYF
V: TRBV7-9; size: NA; J: TRBJ2-7; D: NA; DNA: TGTGCCAGCAGACCAGACCTACACGAGCAGTACTTC; CDR3: CASRPDLHEQYF
V: TRBV5-6; size: few; J: TRBJ2-4; D: NA; DNA: TGTGCCAGCAGCTTCGGGCTAGTGGAAAACATTCAGTACTTC; CDR3: CASSFGLVENIQYF
V: TRBV16; size: NA; J: TRBJ2-7; D: TRBD1; DNA: TGTGCCAGCAGCCATAGACAGGGGGACGAGCAGTACTTC; CDR3: CASSHRQGDEQYF
V: TRBV30; size: NA; J: TRBJ1-2; D: NA; DNA: TGTGCCTGGAACACCGCAACAACAGACGACTATGGCTACACCTTC; CDR3: CAWNTATTDDYGYTF
V: TRBV19; size: NA; J: TRBJ1-5; D: NA; DNA: TGTGCCAGTAGTATCGGCAGGGATAATCAGCCCCAGCATTTT; CDR3: CASSIGRDNQPQHF
V: TRBV11-2; size: once; J: TRBJ2-7; D: NA; DNA: TGTGCCAGCAGTCAGAGACAGGATTCCTACGAGCAGTACTTC; CDR3: CASSQRQDSYEQYF
V: TRBV4-2; size: NA; J: TRBJ2-7; D: NA; DNA: NA; CDR3: CASSQVGQGAESYF
V: TRBV9; size: NA; J: TRBJ2-1; D: TRBD1; DNA: TGTGCCAGCAGCAGATCCGGGACAGGGATCTACAATGAGCAGTTCTTC; CDR3: CASSRSGTGIYNEQFF
V: TRBV6-5; size: NA; J: TRBJ2-7; D: TRBD1; DNA: TGTGCCAGCAGTCTTCTAGGGGACAGTACTTACGAGCAGTACTTC; CDR3: CASSLLGDSTYEQYF
V: TRBV21-1; size: NA; J: TRBJ1-1; D: NA; DNA: TGTGCCAGCATCCGACAGGGAACCAACACTGAAGCTTTCTTT; CDR3: CASIRQGTNTEAFF
V: TRBV10-3; size: few; J: TRBJ1-1; D: NA; DNA: TGTGCCATCAGTGAGCGAGGACTCGATGCAGTAGCTTTCTTT; CDR3: CAISERGLDAVAFF